The present T cell receptor beta chain was sequenced within a study of blood T cell repertoires in COVID-19. The V and J ends lost 5 bases and 8 bases, in that order; junction bases with no gene match: 7. Looked up from germline, CDR1 is MNHEY and CDR2 is SVGAGI. This CDR3 comprises 14 residues. The authors' processing: Cell counts per sample came from amplifying reference gene primers. Profiled with immunoSEQ multiplex PCR; TCRdb holds only in-frame clones, not every one. Clonal size and the V and J genes are those of that table, whereas D and trimming came from the DNA. The sample gives about 170,000 clones, approximately 80% of which show up once; roughly 8.6% is in the top ten.

The chain employs TRBV6-5 and TRBJ1-2, with TRBD1 matching over 11 bases. Sequencing was performed on peripheral blood. This TCR was sampled from a man in his fifties or sixties with acute or convalescent COVID-19. The CDR3 protein is CASSPGQGASGYTF. As DNA, the CDR3 is TGTGCCAGCAGTCCTGGACAGGGGGCGAGCGGCTACACCTTC.